This TCR beta chain was obtained from a study of T and B cells in COVID-19 patients. Background on the study: The recovered patients had mostly mild to moderate COVID-19 with outpatient management.

General study findings and limits: Active COVID-19 showed highly clonal TRB repertoires; recovery showed diversity and richness above healthy donors.

This clonotype is large within its sample. Its antigen is unknown. Multiplex PCR with BIOMED2 TRB-A/B primer pools amplified TRB rearrangements. MiXCR was run by TCRdb on the multiplex PCR reads, yielding one entry per CDR3 protein. Here the sample spans a few thousand distinct CDR3 sequences, approximately 22% being singletons. Blood genomic DNA input for TRB amplification was 250-500 ng. CDR1 LNHNV and CDR2 YYDKDF come from the germline V gene (reference sequence). V lost 5 bases to trimming and J lost 2 bases, with 11 bases between them. This CDR3 comprises 14 residues. The J gene is TRBJ2-3, the V gene TRBV15, with D perhaps TRBD1 (5 bases). Sequencing was performed on blood. This TCR came from a human donor with active COVID-19. The CDR3 DNA is TGTGCCACCAGCCAGGACACTTACACAGATACGCAGTATTTT. This sequence encodes CATSQDTYTDTQYF.